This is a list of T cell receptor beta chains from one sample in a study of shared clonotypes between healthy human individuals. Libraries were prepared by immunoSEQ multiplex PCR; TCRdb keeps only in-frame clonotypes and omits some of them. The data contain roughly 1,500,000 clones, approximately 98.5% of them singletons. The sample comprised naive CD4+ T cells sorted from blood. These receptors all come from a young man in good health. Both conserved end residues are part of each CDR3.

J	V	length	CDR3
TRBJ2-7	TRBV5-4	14	CASSVGLADYEQYF
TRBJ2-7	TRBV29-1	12	CSVEIGRTEQYF
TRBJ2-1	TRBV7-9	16	CASSFGGLEGKNEQFF
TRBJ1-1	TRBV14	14	CASSLKTREREAFF
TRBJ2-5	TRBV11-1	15	CASSSIGTPEETQYF
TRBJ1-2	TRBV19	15	CATAHMDRGDYGYTF
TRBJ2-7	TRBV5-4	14	CASSSLRDNPEEYF
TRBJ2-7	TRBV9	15	CASSVGRGGPSEQYF
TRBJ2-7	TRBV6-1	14	CASSPQGITYEQYF
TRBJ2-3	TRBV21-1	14	CASSMLGGWDTQYF
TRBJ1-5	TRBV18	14	CASSQGLRGQPQHF
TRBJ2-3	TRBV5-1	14	CASARDTSTDTQYF
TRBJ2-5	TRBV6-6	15	CASSYAGAQVETQYF
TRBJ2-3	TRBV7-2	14	CASTVAGGADTQYF
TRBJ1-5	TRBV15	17	CATSRDYAGEDNQPQHF
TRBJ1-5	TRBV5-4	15	CASSPGTGSKQPQHF
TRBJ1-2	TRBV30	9	CAIGYGYTF
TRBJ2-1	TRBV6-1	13	CASASGVYNEQFF
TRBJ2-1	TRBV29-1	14	CSGRGTAGYNEQFF
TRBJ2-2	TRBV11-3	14	CASSLDWGTGELFF
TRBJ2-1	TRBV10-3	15	CAISGSSGRADEQFF
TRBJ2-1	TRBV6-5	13	CASRPDRYNEQFF
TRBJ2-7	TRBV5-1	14	CASSLGQRSYEQYF
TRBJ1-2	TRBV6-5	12	CASSYFKYGYTF
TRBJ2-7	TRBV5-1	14	CASSRTSGSYEQYF
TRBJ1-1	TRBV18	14	CASSPTGRNTEAFF
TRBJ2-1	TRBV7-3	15	CASSLMGGSANEQFF
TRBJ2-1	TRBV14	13	CASSQKGGAMQFF
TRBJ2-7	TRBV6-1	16	CASSGGVQESSYEQYF
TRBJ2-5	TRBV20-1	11	CSAPFPETQYF
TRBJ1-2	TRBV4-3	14	CASSRGTGPYGYTF